This T cell receptor (beta chain) is from a study of cytomegalovirus exposure and HLA in healthy donors. The germline gives CDR1 SGHRS, CDR2 YFSETQ. V lost 0 bases to trimming and J lost 5 bases, with 8 bases between them. This CDR3 spans 13 amino acids. Study results and caveats: Of the V segments, some could not be distinguished, including TRBV6-2 and TRBV6-3, and were excluded. For most TCR beta V segments, an earlier analysis put the productive rate at about 87% or about 30% of the time.

Of note for this clone: Its antigen is as yet unknown.

Vbeta (60) and Jbeta (13) primers were used in the PCR. TCRdb keeps only in-frame clones here, not all; method: immunoSEQ multiplex PCR. The sample lists about 79,000 clones; about 70% were seen once. The chain combines TRBV5-1 with TRBJ2-5; possible D gene TRBD1, 6 bases. The clonotype comes from a man aged 60 to 75 in good health and CMV-seronegative. The specimen was PBMCs. In DNA form, the CDR3 reads TGCGCCAGCAGCTTGGGACAGGACGAGACCCAGTACTTC. It translates to CASSLGQDETQYF.